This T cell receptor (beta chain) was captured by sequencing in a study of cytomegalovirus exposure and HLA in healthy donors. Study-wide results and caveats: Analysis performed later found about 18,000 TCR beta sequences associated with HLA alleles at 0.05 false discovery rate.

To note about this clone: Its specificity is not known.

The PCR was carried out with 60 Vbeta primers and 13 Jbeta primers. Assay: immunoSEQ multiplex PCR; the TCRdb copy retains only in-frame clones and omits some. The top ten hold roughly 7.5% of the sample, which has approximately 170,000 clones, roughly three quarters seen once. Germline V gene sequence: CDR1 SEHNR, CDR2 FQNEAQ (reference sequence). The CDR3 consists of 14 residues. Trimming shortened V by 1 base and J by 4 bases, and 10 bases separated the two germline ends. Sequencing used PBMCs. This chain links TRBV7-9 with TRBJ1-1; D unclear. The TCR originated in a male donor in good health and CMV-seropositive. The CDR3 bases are TGTGCCAGCAGCTTAGTGGTGAGCGGCACTGAAGCTTTCTTT. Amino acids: CASSLVVSGTEAFF. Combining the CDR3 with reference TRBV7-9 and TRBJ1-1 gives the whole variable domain DTGVSQNPRHKITKRGQNVTFRCDPISEHNRLYWYRQTLGQGPEFLTYFQNEAQLEKSRLLSDRFSAERPKGSFSTLEIQRTEQGDSAMYLCASSLVVSGTEAFFGQGTRLTVV.